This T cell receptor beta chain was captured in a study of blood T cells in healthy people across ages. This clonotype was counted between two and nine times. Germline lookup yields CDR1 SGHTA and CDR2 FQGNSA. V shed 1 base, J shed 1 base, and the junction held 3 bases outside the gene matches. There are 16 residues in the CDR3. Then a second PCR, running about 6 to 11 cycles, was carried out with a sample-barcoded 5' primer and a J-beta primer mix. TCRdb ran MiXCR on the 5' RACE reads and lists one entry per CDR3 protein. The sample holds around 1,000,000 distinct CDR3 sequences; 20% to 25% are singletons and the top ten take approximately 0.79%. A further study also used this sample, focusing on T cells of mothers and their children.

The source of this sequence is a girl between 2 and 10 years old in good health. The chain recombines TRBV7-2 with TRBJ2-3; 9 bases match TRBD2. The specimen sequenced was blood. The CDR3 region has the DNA TGTGCCAGCAGCTTAGAGCGGGGGGCGGGCACAGATACGCAGTATTTT. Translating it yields CASSLERGAGTDTQYF.